The entry that follows covers one TCR beta chain sequence. As yet, its antigen is unknown. The PCR contained 60 Vbeta and 13 Jbeta primers. Generated by immunoSEQ multiplex PCR, the TCRdb table keeps only in-frame clones and is missing some. The table lists about 160,000 clones, 55% to 80% of them singletons, with around 7.1% in the top ten. This record belongs to a study of cytomegalovirus exposure and HLA in healthy donors. Regarding the study as a whole: The productive fraction for most TCR beta V segments was about 87% or about 30% in an earlier analysis. Three chains linked to CMV were shown in vitro to be specific for CMV antigens.

This clonotype was sampled from an older woman in good health and CMV-seropositive. The sequenced sample was PBMCs.

This CDR3 reads CASSFGLAGFYEQYF. CDR3 sequence (DNA): TGTGCCAGCAGTTTCGGTCTAGCGGGATTCTACGAGCAGTACTTC. The V and J genes are TRBV28 and TRBJ2-7, with 9 bases that match TRBD2. This CDR3 is 15 amino acids long. V lost 3 bases to trimming and J lost 3 bases; unmatched junction nucleotides: 6. Germline V gives CDR1 MDHEN, CDR2 SYDVKM.